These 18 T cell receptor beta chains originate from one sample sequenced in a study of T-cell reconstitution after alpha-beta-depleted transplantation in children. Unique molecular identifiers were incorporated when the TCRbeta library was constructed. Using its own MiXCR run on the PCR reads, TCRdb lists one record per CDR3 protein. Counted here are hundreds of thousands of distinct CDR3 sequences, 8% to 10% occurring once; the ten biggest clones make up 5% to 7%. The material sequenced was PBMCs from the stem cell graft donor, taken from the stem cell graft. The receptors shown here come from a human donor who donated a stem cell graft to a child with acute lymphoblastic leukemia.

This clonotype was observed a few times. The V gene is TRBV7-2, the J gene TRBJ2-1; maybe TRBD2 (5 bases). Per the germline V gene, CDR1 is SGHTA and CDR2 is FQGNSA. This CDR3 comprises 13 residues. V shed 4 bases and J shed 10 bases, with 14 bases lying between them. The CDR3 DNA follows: TGTGCCAGCAGCTGGAACCGGGAAAGCGAGCAGTTCTTC. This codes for CASSWNRESEQFF.

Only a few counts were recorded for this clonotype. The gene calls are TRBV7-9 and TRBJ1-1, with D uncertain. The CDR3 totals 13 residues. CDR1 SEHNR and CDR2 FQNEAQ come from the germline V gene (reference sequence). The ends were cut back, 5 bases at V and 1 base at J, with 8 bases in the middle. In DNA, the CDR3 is TGTGCCAGCAGCATAACAACGAACACTGAAGCTTTCTTT. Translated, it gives CASSITTNTEAFF. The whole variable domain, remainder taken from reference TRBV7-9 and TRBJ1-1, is DTGVSQNPRHKITKRGQNVTFRCDPISEHNRLYWYRQTLGQGPEFLTYFQNEAQLEKSRLLSDRFSAERPKGSFSTLEIQRTEQGDSAMYLCASSITTNTEAFFGQGTRLTVV.

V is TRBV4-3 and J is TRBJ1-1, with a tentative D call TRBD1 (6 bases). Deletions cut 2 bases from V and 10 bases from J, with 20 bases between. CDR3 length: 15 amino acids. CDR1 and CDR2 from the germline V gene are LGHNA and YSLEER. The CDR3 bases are TGCGCCAGCAGCCAACACTTACAGGGAGTTATCGGAGCTTTCTTT. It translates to CASSQHLQGVIGAFF.

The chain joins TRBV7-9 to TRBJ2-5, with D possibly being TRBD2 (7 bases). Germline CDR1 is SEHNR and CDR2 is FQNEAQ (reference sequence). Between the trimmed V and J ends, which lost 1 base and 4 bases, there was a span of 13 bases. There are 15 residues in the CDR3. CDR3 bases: TGTGCCAGCAGCTTAGGGGGGGGGCGCGGAGAGACCCAGTACTTC. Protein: CASSLGGGRGETQYF.

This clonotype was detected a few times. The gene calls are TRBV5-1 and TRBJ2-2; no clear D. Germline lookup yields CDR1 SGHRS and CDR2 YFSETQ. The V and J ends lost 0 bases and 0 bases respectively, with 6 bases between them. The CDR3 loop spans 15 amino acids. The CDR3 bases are TGCGCCAGCAGCTTGGACAGCCCGAACACCGGGGAGCTGTTTTTT. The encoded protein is CASSLDSPNTGELFF.

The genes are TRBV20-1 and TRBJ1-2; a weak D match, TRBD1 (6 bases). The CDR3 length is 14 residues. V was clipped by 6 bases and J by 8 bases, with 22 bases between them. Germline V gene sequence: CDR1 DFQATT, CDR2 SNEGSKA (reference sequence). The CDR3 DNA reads TGCAGTGCACCGAGCCGGGACAACGACTGGGGCTACACCTTC. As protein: CSAPSRDNDWGYTF.

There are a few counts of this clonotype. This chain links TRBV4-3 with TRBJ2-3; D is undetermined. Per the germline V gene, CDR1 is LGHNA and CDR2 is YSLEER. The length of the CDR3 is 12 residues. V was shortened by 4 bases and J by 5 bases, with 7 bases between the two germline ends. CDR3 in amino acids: CASSLNRDTQYF. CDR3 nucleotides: TGCGCCAGCAGCCTGAACAGAGATACGCAGTATTTT.

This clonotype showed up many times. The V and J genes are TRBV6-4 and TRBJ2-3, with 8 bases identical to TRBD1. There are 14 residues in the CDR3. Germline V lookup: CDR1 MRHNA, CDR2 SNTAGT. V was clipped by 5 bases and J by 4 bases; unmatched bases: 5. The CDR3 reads CASSPDRDSDTQYF. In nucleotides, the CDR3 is TGTGCCAGCAGTCCGGACAGGGATTCAGATACGCAGTATTTT.

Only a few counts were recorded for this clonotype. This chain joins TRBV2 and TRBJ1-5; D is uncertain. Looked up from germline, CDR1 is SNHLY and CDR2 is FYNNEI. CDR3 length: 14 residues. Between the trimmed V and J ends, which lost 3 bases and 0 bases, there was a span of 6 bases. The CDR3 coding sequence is TGTGCCAGCAGTGAGCTGGATAGCAATCAGCCCCAGCATTTT. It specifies CASSELDSNQPQHF.

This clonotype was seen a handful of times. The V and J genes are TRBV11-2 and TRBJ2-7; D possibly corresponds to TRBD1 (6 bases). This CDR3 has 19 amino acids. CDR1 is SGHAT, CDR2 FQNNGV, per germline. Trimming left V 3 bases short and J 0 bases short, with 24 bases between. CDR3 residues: CASSLGALGGGPLSYEQYF. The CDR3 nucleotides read TGTGCCAGCAGCTTGGGGGCGTTAGGCGGCGGACCCCTCTCCTACGAGCAGTACTTC.

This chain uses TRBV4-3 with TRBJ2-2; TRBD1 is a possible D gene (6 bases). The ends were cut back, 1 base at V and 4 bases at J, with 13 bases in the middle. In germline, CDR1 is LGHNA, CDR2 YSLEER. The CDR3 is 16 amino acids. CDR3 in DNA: TGCGCCAGCAGCCAAGCAGGGGTGGCCTCCACCGGGGAGCTGTTTTTT. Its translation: CASSQAGVASTGELFF.

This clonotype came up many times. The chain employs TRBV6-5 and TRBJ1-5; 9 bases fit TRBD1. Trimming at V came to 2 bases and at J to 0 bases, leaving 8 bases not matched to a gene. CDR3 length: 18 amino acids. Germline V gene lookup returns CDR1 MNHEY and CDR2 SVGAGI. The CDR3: CASSYDRGRKYSNQPQHF. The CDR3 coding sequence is TGTGCCAGCAGTTACGACAGGGGGAGAAAGTATAGCAATCAGCCCCAGCATTTT.

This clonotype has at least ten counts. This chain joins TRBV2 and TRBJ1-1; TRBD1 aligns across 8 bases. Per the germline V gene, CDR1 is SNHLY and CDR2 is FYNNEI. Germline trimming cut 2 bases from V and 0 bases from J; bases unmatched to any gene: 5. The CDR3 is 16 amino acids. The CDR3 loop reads CASSERAGGVNTEAFF. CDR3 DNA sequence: TGTGCCAGCAGTGAAAGGGCAGGGGGCGTGAACACTGAAGCTTTCTTT.

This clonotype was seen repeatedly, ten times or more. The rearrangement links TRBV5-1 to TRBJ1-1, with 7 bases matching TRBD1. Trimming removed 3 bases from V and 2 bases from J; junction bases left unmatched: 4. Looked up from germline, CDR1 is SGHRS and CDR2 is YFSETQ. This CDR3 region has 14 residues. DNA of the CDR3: TGCGCCAGCAGCTGGGGACAGCCCAACACTGAAGCTTTCTTT. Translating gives CASSWGQPNTEAFF.

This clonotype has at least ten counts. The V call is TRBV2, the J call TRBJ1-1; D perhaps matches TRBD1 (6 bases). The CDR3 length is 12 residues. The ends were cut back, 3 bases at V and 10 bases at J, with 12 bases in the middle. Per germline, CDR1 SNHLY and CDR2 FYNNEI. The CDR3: CASSEAGVRAFF. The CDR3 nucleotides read TGTGCCAGCAGTGAGGCAGGGGTTAGAGCTTTCTTT.

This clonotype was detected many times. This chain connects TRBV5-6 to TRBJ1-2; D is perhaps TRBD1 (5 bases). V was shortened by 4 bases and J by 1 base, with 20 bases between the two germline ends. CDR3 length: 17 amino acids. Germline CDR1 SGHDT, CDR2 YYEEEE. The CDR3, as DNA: TGTGCCAGCAGCACCGACGAAATCTGGCAGGGTAACTATGGCTACACCTTC. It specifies CASSTDEIWQGNYGYTF.

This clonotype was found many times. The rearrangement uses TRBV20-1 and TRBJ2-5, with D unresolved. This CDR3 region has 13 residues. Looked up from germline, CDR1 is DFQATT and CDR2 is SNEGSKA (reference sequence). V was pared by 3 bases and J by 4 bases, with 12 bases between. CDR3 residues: CSASPQVGETQYF. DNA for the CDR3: TGCAGTGCTAGTCCCCAGGTTGGAGAGACCCAGTACTTC.

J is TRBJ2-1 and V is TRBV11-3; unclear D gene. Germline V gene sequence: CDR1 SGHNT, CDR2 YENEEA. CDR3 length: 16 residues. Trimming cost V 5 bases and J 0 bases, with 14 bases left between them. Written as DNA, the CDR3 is TGTGCCAGCAGCGCGTCTAGTGGTTACTCCTACAATGAGCAGTTCTTC. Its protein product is CASSASSGYSYNEQFF.